The source of this T cell receptor beta chain is a study of blood T cells in healthy people across ages. Study findings and constraints: TCR beta diversity tracked closely with naive T cell percentage.

This clonotype was counted many times. The target antigen is unknown. It was with a sample-barcoded 5' primer and a J-beta primer mix that a second PCR of about 6 to 11 cycles was run. MiXCR was run by TCRdb on the 5' RACE reads, yielding one entry per CDR3 protein. Found here are roughly 1,500,000 distinct CDR3 sequences, around 35% of them singletons; the top ten hold 11%. Sequenced: blood. The receptor was isolated from a woman aged 30 to 39 in good health.

Here the CDR3 reads CASSFWRQSNTGELFF. CDR3 DNA sequence: TGTGCCAGCAGCTTTTGGCGGCAATCGAACACCGGGGAGCTGTTTTTT. The chain employs TRBV7-8 and TRBJ2-2, with unresolved D. V lost 3 bases, J lost 0 bases, and 11 bases lay in between. This CDR3 contains 16 residues. Germline V gene sequence: CDR1 SGHVS, CDR2 FQNEAQ.